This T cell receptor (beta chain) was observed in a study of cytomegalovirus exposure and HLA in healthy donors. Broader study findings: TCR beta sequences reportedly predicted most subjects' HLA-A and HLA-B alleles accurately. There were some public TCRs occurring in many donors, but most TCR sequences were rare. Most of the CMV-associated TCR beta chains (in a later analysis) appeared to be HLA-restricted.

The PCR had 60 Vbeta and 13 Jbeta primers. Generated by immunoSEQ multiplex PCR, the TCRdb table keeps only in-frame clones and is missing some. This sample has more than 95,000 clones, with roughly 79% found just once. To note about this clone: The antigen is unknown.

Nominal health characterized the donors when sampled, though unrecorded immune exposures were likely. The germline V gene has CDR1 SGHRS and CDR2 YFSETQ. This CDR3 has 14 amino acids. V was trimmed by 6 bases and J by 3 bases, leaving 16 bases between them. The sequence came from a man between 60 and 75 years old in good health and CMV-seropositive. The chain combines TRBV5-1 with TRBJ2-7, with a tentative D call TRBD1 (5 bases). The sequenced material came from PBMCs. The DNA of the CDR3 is TGCGCCAGCATGCGTGAAGGGGCCCTCTACGAGCAGTACTTC. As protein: CASMREGALYEQYF.